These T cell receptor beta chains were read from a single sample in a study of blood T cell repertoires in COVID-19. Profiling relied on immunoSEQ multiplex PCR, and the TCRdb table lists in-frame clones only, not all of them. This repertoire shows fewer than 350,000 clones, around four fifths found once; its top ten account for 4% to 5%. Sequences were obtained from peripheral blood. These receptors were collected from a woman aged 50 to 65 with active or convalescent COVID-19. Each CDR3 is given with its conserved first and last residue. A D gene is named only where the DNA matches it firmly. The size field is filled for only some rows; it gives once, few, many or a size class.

DNA: TGTGCCAGCAGTTACACAGGGGGCGACTATGGCTACACCTTC
CDR3: CASSYTGGDYGYTF
V: TRBV7-9
D: TRBD1
size: .
J: TRBJ1-2

DNA: TGTGCCAGTAGTAAAAAACTATCATTCTACGAGCAGTACTTC
CDR3: CASSKKLSFYEQYF
V: TRBV19
D: .
size: .
J: TRBJ2-7

DNA: TGTGCCAGTAGTATACTCCATCCCCAGCAGGGGCGAACCGGGGAGCTGTTTTTT
CDR3: CASSILHPQQGRTGELFF
V: TRBV19
D: .
size: many
J: TRBJ2-2

DNA: TGCAGCCACAGCGGGAGGGGGGAGACCCAGTACTTC
CDR3: CSHSGRGETQYF
V: TRBV29-1
D: TRBD2
size: .
J: TRBJ2-5

DNA: TGTGCCACGGAACCGGGACTACGCACAGATACGCAGTATTTT
CDR3: CATEPGLRTDTQYF
V: TRBV2
D: TRBD2
size: .
J: TRBJ2-3

DNA: TGTGCCAGCAGCCGGGGACAGGGGGCGGGTTCGAACACCGGGGAGCTGTTTTTT
CDR3: CASSRGQGAGSNTGELFF
V: TRBV5-5
D: TRBD1
size: .
J: TRBJ2-2

DNA: TGTGCCAGCAGTTCGACTTGGAACACTGAAGCTTTCTTT
CDR3: CASSSTWNTEAFF
V: TRBV27
D: .
size: .
J: TRBJ1-1

DNA: TGTGCCAGCAGTCCAGGGACAGGGGCGGGCAATCAGCCCCAGCATTTT
CDR3: CASSPGTGAGNQPQHF
V: TRBV6-2/TRBV6-3
D: TRBD1
size: .
J: TRBJ1-5

DNA: TGTGCCAGCACCCACATAACGGGGGGCCCGGGGAACACTGAAGCTTTCTTT
CDR3: CASTHITGGPGNTEAFF
V: TRBV25-1
D: .
size: .
J: TRBJ1-1

DNA: TGTGCCACCAGCAATGGGCGGGTGGCTGGGGCCAACGTCCTGACTTTC
CDR3: CATSNGRVAGANVLTF
V: TRBV15
D: .
size: .
J: TRBJ2-6

DNA: TGTGCCACCAAGCAGGGGGCGGTTAATGAAAAACTGTTTTTT
CDR3: CATKQGAVNEKLFF
V: TRBV2
D: TRBD1
size: .
J: TRBJ1-4

DNA: TGTGCCAGTAGCAGGGGCTCCTCTGGAAACACCATATATTTT
CDR3: CASSRGSSGNTIYF
V: TRBV19
D: .
size: few
J: TRBJ1-3

DNA: TGCGCCAGCAGCCAAGACCCACTAGCGGACTACGAGCAGTACTTC
CDR3: CASSQDPLADYEQYF
V: TRBV4-1
D: TRBD2
size: .
J: TRBJ2-7

DNA: TGTGCCAGCAGTCCGTACCGGGACAGGGGGCGCGGCTACACCTTC
CDR3: CASSPYRDRGRGYTF
V: TRBV25-1
D: TRBD1
size: .
J: TRBJ1-2

DNA: TGTGCCAGCAGCTCTCGGACAGCAGCCTACGAGCAGTACTTC
CDR3: CASSSRTAAYEQYF
V: TRBV7-8
D: .
size: once
J: TRBJ2-7

DNA: TGTGCCAGCAGCTTATCAGGGTACACTGAAGCTTTCTTT
CDR3: CASSLSGYTEAFF
V: TRBV7-9
D: .
size: .
J: TRBJ1-1

DNA: TGTGCCAGCAGTTTCAGGGGCAATCAGCCCCAGCATTTT
CDR3: CASSFRGNQPQHF
V: TRBV12-3/TRBV12-4
D: .
size: .
J: TRBJ1-5

DNA: TGTGCCAGCAGCCGAGGGACAGTGCCAGGACCCCTCCACTTT
CDR3: CASSRGTVPGPLHF
V: TRBV7-8
D: TRBD1
size: .
J: TRBJ1-6

DNA: TGTGCCAGTAGTACGGACAGTATGAACACTGAAGCTTTCTTT
CDR3: CASSTDSMNTEAFF
V: TRBV19
D: .
size: .
J: TRBJ1-1

DNA: TGTGCCAGCAGTGAAAGGTCCAGCGGGAGGGCCGTAGATACGCAGTATTTT
CDR3: CASSERSSGRAVDTQYF
V: TRBV6-1
D: TRBD2
size: .
J: TRBJ2-3

DNA: TGTGCCTGGAGCGGGACAGGGTGGGGGGAGCAGTACTTC
CDR3: CAWSGTGWGEQYF
V: TRBV30
D: TRBD1
size: .
J: TRBJ2-7

DNA: TGTGCCAGCAGTTACCCAGGGGGCGGAAACACTGAAGCTTTCTTT
CDR3: CASSYPGGGNTEAFF
V: TRBV28
D: TRBD1
size: .
J: TRBJ1-1

DNA: TGTGCCAGTAGAATCGGGACAGGGAGGACGAACACTGAAGCTTTCTTT
CDR3: CASRIGTGRTNTEAFF
V: TRBV19
D: TRBD1
size: .
J: TRBJ1-1

DNA: TGCGCCAGCAGCTTGGTCGGGGCAGGGGGGAACACTGAAGCTTTCTTT
CDR3: CASSLVGAGGNTEAFF
V: TRBV5-1
D: TRBD1
size: once
J: TRBJ1-1

DNA: TGTGCCAGCAGCTGGGGGCCAGGGGAAACTTCGCTGCATTTT
CDR3: CASSWGPGETSLHF
V: TRBV7-2
D: .
size: .
J: TRBJ1-3

DNA: TGTGCCAGCAGCTTAGTTGGGACAGGAAATTCACCCCTCCACTTT
CDR3: CASSLVGTGNSPLHF
V: TRBV11-2
D: TRBD1
size: .
J: TRBJ1-6

DNA: TGCGCCAGCGCCGGAGGGCCGAGGGAGACCCAGTACTTC
CDR3: CASAGGPRETQYF
V: TRBV5-1
D: .
size: once
J: TRBJ2-5

DNA: TGTGCCATCAGTGAGTCCCTCGGTGAAGCTTTCTTT
CDR3: CAISESLGEAFF
V: TRBV10-3
D: .
size: .
J: TRBJ1-1

DNA: TGTGCCAGTAGTATTGGGACTAGGGTAGATACGCAGTATTTT
CDR3: CASSIGTRVDTQYF
V: TRBV19
D: TRBD2
size: .
J: TRBJ2-3

DNA: TGTGCCAGCAGCTGGACAGGGGTCAAAGGCGAGCAGTACTTC
CDR3: CASSWTGVKGEQYF
V: TRBV11-2
D: TRBD1
size: .
J: TRBJ2-7

DNA: TGTGCCAGTACCTCGACGACACTGAACACTGAAGCTTTCTTT
CDR3: CASTSTTLNTEAFF
V: TRBV19
D: .
size: .
J: TRBJ1-1

DNA: TGTGCCAGCTCACCTATGACAGGGGGAGTGGTGAACACTGAAGCTTTCTTT
CDR3: CASSPMTGGVVNTEAFF
V: TRBV18
D: TRBD1
size: .
J: TRBJ1-1

DNA: TGTGCCAGCAGCTCCCGAGTTTCAGGGGGCAATGAGCAGTTCTTC
CDR3: CASSSRVSGGNEQFF
V: TRBV7-6
D: TRBD1
size: .
J: TRBJ2-1

DNA: TGCGCCAGCAGCACTGGGACAGGGGGCGTCAAGCAGTACTTC
CDR3: CASSTGTGGVKQYF
V: TRBV5-1
D: TRBD1
size: .
J: TRBJ2-7

DNA: TGTGCCAGCAGTCACGGGAGCACAGATACGCAGTATTTT
CDR3: CASSHGSTDTQYF
V: TRBV12-3/TRBV12-4
D: .
size: .
J: TRBJ2-3

DNA: TGTGCCACCAGCAGAGTGGCGGGCGCCCTTACCTACAATGAGCAGTTCTTC
CDR3: CATSRVAGALTYNEQFF
V: TRBV15
D: .
size: .
J: TRBJ2-1

DNA: TGCAGCGCCGAGTTAGGCACAGATACGCAGTATTTT
CDR3: CSAELGTDTQYF
V: TRBV29-1
D: .
size: .
J: TRBJ2-3

DNA: TGTGCCAGTAGTATACTGACGATGGACTATTCCCACAATGAGCAGTTCTTC
CDR3: CASSILTMDYSHNEQFF
V: TRBV19
D: .
size: .
J: TRBJ2-1

DNA: TGTGCCAGCAGCTTAGCCCCCAGACTAGCATCCTACGAGCAGTACTTC
CDR3: CASSLAPRLASYEQYF
V: TRBV7-8
D: TRBD2
size: .
J: TRBJ2-7

DNA: TGCGCCAGCAGTCTGGAGGGAGGTTTGAACACTGAAGCTTTCTTT
CDR3: CASSLEGGLNTEAFF
V: TRBV5-1
D: .
size: once
J: TRBJ1-1

DNA: TGCAGCGTTGAAGTCGCCCTCTCGGACAGGTACAACTATGGCTACACCTTC
CDR3: CSVEVALSDRYNYGYTF
V: TRBV29-1
D: TRBD1
size: .
J: TRBJ1-2